This T cell receptor beta chain is drawn from a study of neoadjuvant anti-PD-1 for oral cavity cancer (dated by TCRdb to the early 2020s). With regard to the full study: Patients mostly received three to four biweekly doses of nivolumab at 3 mg/kg before curative-intent surgical resection. An approximately 30% response rate was observed in the parent correlative cohort, in which around 12 patients were included. A fourth nivolumab dose was given around day 43 to patients without progression, and definitive surgical resection was performed in those patients on days 50-56. Under RECIST 1.1, patients with complete response, partial response or stable disease were classed as responders, and patients with progression were classed as non-responders.

PBMC libraries used mostly about 450 ng of input genomic DNA for deep sequencing, with six replicates per sample. The immunoSEQ hsTCRbeta kit was used to prepare TCRbeta libraries according to the manufacturer's instructions. An Illumina NovaSeq 6000 S4 flow cell was used to sequence the final libraries, which had first been combined to 3 nM. Per the source publication's procedure: The immunoSEQ Analyzer was used for raw data preprocessing and quality control. The analysis was limited to productive rearrangements, and each clonotype was defined by a unique CDR3 amino acid sequence. Using the R package tcR, the researchers computed the Gini-Simpson index as their estimate of repertoire clonality. Gini indices were compared with Student's t test, and associations with tumor size change were assessed by Pearson correlation. In its TCRdb copy, this immuneACCESS table keeps in-frame sequences only and misses some clones. Where compared with another copy, unresolved V genes explain less than half of these, and the others have no known cause. The V and J calls and clone size were taken over from that table, and D and trimming were inferred from the DNA. The sample records 13,000 or so clones, about 71% of which are singletons. Roughly 2.7% of the sample is taken by the ten largest.

According to the study, the label for this sample's time point signals: after neoadjuvant nivolumab, at surgical resection. None of the patients had received prior systemic or radiation treatment, and all were newly diagnosed with stage II-IVA oral cavity squamous cell carcinoma. The cohort consisted of patients with HPV-negative, locally advanced oral cavity squamous cell carcinoma. Peripheral blood mononuclear cells were analyzed directly and were not maintained or expanded in culture. Samples were obtained from a longitudinal correlative study of a single-arm phase II trial of neoadjuvant nivolumab in oral cavity squamous cell carcinoma. Subject-matched pre- and post-treatment PBMCs and tumors from three responders and three non-responders were subjected to genomic DNA-based TCRbeta sequencing. Peripheral blood mononuclear cells were collected once before nivolumab treatment and again after treatment, at the time of surgery. Genomic DNA was isolated from PBMCs using the Maxwell RSC DNA from Cells kit.

What the work shows at the level of the full study, not this receptor alone: After neoadjuvant nivolumab, non-responders showed significantly higher T cell clonality (Gini index) in PBMCs than responders did. Higher pretreatment blood Treg/Th17 ratios correlated with both higher pretreatment blood TCRbeta clonality and lower post-treatment tumor TCRbeta clonality. Only three patients per response group were included in the TCR analyses, and larger cohorts for validation were called for by the authors.

As concerns this clone: The antigen it recognizes is unknown. No quality values exist for individual bases; no much larger clone is one base distant.

The starting material was PBMCs, obtained after nivolumab (anti-PD-1) treatment. This receptor was taken from a person between 35 and 79 years old with oral cavity squamous cell carcinoma.

The CDR3 here reads CASSLPGRWRGDTQYF. The nucleotide sequence reads as follows: TGTGCCAGCAGTTTACCAGGGCGATGGCGTGGAGATACGCAGTATTTT. This chain is built from TRBV28 and TRBJ2-3; tentative D gene TRBD1, with 5 bases matching. V gives up 2 bases and J gives up 5 bases, and the segment between their germline ends measures 17 bases. CDR1 MDHEN and CDR2 SYDVKM are derived from the germline V gene. There are 16 amino acids in the CDR3, from cysteine to phenylalanine inclusive. Only CDR3 DNA remains: 48 bases, in frame from the first base.